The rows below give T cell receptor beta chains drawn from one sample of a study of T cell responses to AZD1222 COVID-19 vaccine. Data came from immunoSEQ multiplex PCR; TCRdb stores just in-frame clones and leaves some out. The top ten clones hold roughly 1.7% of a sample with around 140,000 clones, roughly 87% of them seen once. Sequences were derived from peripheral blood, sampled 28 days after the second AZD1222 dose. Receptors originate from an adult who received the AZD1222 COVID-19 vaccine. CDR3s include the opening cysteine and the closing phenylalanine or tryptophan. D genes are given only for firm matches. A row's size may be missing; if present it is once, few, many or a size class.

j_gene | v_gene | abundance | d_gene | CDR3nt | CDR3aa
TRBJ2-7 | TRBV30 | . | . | TGTGCCTGGACGGCAGGGTGGGGGATCTACGAGCAGTACTTC | CAWTAGWGIYEQYF
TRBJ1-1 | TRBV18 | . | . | TGTGCCAGCTCACCACAAGGGTCGAACACTGAAGCTTTCTTT | CASSPQGSNTEAFF
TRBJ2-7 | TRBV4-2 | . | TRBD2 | TGTGCCAGCAGCCAAGAATCTAGCGGATCCTACGAGCAGTACTTC | CASSQESSGSYEQYF
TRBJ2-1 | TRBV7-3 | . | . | TGTGCCAGCAGCCCCGGGAACTCTCGCTCCTACAATGAGCAGTTCTTC | CASSPGNSRSYNEQFF
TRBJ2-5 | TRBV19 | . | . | TGTGCCAGTAGTCGCCGATGGATGGGGGGAGAGACCCAGTACTTC | CASSRRWMGGETQYF
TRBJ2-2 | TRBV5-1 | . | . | TGCGCCAGCAGCCGGCCCGGTGAGGGCACCGGGGAGCTGTTTTTT | CASSRPGEGTGELFF
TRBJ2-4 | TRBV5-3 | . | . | TGTGCCAGAAGCTTGATATGCCGGGGGGCCAAAAACATTCAGTACTTC | CARSLICRGAKNIQYF
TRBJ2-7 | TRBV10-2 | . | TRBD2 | TGCGCCAGCAGTGATCACTTAGCGGGAGGAACCTACGAGCAGTACTTC | CASSDHLAGGTYEQYF
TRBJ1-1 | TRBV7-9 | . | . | TGTGCCAGCAGACTACAGGGACGTGGCACTGAAGCTTTCTTT | CASRLQGRGTEAFF
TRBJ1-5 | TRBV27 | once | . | TGTGCCAGCAGTTTAAGGGTGCAGGGCCCCCAGCATTTT | CASSLRVQGPQHF
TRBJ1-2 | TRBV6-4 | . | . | TGTGCCAGCAGTGACTCTGGGGGTGGCACCTTC | CASSDSGGGTF
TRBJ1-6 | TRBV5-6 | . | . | TGTGCCAGCAGCTTATTGACAGCAAATAATTCACCCCTCCACTTT | CASSLLTANNSPLHF
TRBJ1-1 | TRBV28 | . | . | TGTGCCAGTAGGATCAAGGCTAGGGACCGGCGGACTGAAGCTTTCTTT | CASRIKARDRRTEAFF
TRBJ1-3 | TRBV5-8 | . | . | TGTGCCAGCAGCTTGCCGTCTCCAGGGTCTTACGGAAACACCATATATTTT | CASSLPSPGSYGNTIYF
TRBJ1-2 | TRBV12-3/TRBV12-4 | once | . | TGTGCCAGCAGCCTTAGACGGAACTATGGCTACACCTTC | CASSLRRNYGYTF
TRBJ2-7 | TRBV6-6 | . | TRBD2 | TGTGCCAGCAGTTACACGCGGGAGTTCCGATACGAGCAGTACTTC | CASSYTREFRYEQYF
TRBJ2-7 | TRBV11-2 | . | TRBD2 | TGTGCCAGCAGTCGCTCCGGCGGGGGATCCTACGAGCAGTACTTC | CASSRSGGGSYEQYF
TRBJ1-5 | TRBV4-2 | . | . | TGTGCCAGCAGCTCATCGACGCAAGATAGCAATCAGCCCCAGCATTTT | CASSSSTQDSNQPQHF
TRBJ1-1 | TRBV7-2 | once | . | TGTGCCAGCCGATGGTGGGAGAACACTGAAGCTTTCTTT | CASRWWENTEAFF
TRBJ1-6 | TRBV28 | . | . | TGTGCCGCCAGAGGCAGGGGCCCAACAAACAATTCACCCCTCCACTTT | CAARGRGPTNNSPLHF
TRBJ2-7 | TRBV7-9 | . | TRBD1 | TGTGCCAGCAGCCCCGGACAGGGGACCAAGCAGTACTTC | CASSPGQGTKQYF
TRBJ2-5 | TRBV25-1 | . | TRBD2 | TGTGCCAGCAGTGATCGGACTAGCGGGAAAGAGACCCAGTACTTC | CASSDRTSGKETQYF
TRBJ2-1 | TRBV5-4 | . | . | TGTGCCAGCAGCCCGGGTAGGCTATTGAATGAGCAGTTCTTC | CASSPGRLLNEQFF
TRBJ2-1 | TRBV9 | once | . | TGTGCCAGCAGCGTAGCGGACGGAGGAGTCAATGAGCAGTTCTTC | CASSVADGGVNEQFF
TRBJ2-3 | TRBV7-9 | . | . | TGTGCCAGCAAAGTAGGGCCTAGCACAGATACGCAGTATTTT | CASKVGPSTDTQYF
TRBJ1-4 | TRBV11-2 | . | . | TGTGCCAGCAGCCCGATACAGGGACCCAAGCACGAAAAACTGTTTTTT | CASSPIQGPKHEKLFF
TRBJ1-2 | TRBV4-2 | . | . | TGTGCCAGCAGCCAAGATTTCGGGGGCGAATATGGCTACACCTTC | CASSQDFGGEYGYTF
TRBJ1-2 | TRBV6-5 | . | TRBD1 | TGTGCCAGCAGACCCGGGACAGACTATGGCTACACCTTC | CASRPGTDYGYTF
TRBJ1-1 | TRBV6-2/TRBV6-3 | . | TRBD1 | TGTGCCAGCAGTTACCCATTGGGACAGACGAACACTGAAGCTTTCTTT | CASSYPLGQTNTEAFF
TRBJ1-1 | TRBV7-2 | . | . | TGTGCCAGCAGCCCCACATTGAAACGCGCTGAAGCTTTCTTT | CASSPTLKRAEAFF
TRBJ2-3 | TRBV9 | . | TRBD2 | TGTGCCAGCAGCGTAGATTGGGGGAGGGCAGATACGCAGTATTTT | CASSVDWGRADTQYF
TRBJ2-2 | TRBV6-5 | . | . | TGTGCCAGCAGTTATGTGGGCACGGGGACCGGGGAGCTGTTTTTT | CASSYVGTGTGELFF
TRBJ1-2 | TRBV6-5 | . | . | TGTGCCAGCAGTAAAACAGAAGCGCTCCACTATGGCTACACCTTC | CASSKTEALHYGYTF
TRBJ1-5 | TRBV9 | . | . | TGTGCCAGCAGCTCCAGTTATAGCAATCAGCCCCAGCATTTT | CASSSSYSNQPQHF
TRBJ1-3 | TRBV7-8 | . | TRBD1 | TGTGCCAGCAGCCAAACAGGGGACTCTGGAAACACCATATATTTT | CASSQTGDSGNTIYF
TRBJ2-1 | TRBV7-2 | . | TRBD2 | TGTGCCAGCAGCTTCCTAGCGGGAGTTTTTGGCTATGAGCAGTTCTTC | CASSFLAGVFGYEQFF
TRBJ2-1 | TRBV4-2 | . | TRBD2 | TGTGCCAGCAGCCAAGATTTTGTAGCGGGAACAAACAATGAGCAGTTCTTC | CASSQDFVAGTNNEQFF
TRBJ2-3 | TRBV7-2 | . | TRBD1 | TGTGCCAGCAGCAGGGACAGGGACACAGATACGCAGTATTTT | CASSRDRDTDTQYF
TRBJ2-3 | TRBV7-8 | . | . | TGTGCCAGCAGCAGGGGGGGCTCTAGCACAGATACGCAGTATTTT | CASSRGGSSTDTQYF
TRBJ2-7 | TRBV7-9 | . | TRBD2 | TGTGCCAGCAGCTTACATCTGATAGGAAGGACTAGCGGGAAGTACGAGCAGTACTTC | CASSLHLIGRTSGKYEQYF